This TCR beta chain was documented in a study of blood T cell repertoires in COVID-19. For the study at large: The study drew acute and convalescent COVID-19 samples from the United States, Italy and Spain. Sources were T cells, B-cell-depleted T cells, or PBMCs; the material itself was cDNA or gDNA.

Source study methods: Counts of nucleated cells, estimated from reference gene primer amplification, were obtained. Generated by immunoSEQ multiplex PCR, the TCRdb table keeps only in-frame clones and is missing some. Clone size and the V and J calls come from that table; the DNA yielded D and trimming. Of about 210,000 clones listed, roughly four fifths are singletons. The V end lost 1 base, the J end lost 4 bases, and 10 bases lay between the germline ends. Germline CDR1 reads GTSNPN; CDR2 reads SVGIG (reference sequence). This CDR3 has 13 residues. The chain combines TRBV30 with TRBJ1-1; tentatively, D is TRBD1 (5 bases). The sequencing sample was made of peripheral blood. This TCR derives from a woman aged 35 to 49 with active or convalescent COVID-19. CDR3 bases: TGTGCCTGGAGTGATACAGGTCGCACTGAAGCTTTCTTT. This translates into CAWSDTGRTEAFF. The full variable domain, its missing parts supplied by reference TRBV30 and TRBJ1-1, is SQTIHQWPATLVQPVGSPLSLECTVEGTSNPNLYWYRQAAGRGLQLLFYSVGIGQISSEVPQNLSASRPQDRQFILSSKKLLLSDSGFYLCAWSDTGRTEAFFGQGTRLTVV.